One and the same sample provided the 27 T cell receptor beta chains below, sequenced in a study of T cell repertoires in cytomegalovirus infection. Antigens for these TCRs are unknown. From the reads, TCRdb called clonotypes with MiXCR, one entry per CDR3 protein. The repertoire holds about 50,000 distinct CDR3 sequences, with about 20% as singletons. The sequencing here drew on CD8+ T cells from cultured PBMCs, taken from culture after CMV antigen stimulation. The receptors were sampled from a human donor in good health (CMV status not recorded). Some clones in this sample may be carry-over from other donors' samples.

The rearrangement joins TRBV7-9 to TRBJ1-2; 9 bases fit TRBD1. J gave up 5 bases and V 5 bases, and 9 bases lay outside the gene matches. CDR3 length equals 15 residues. From germline, CDR1 is SEHNR and CDR2 FQNEAQ (reference sequence). Here the CDR3 reads CASSPGQGFNYGYTF. The DNA of the CDR3 is TGTGCCAGCAGCCCGGGACAGGGATTTAATTATGGCTACACCTTC.

With regard to this clonotype: The junction does not match germline at one end; this may be a read error. The chain carries TRBV12-3 or TRBV12-4 and TRBJ2-1, with D possibly called TRBD1 or TRBD2 (7 bases each). The CDR3 totals 14 residues. In nucleotides, the CDR3 is TGTGACAGCAGTCCCACAGGGGAGGGTGTTGAGCAGTTCTTC. Its translation: CDSSPTGEGVEQFF.

This rearrangement joins TRBV6-2 or TRBV6-3 to TRBJ1-5, with no clear D. Trimming took off 9 bases at V and 5 bases at J, with 17 bases between the two ends. The CDR3 consists of 14 residues. In germline, CDR1 is MNHEY, CDR2 SVGEGT. CDR3: CASCGRVRHQPQHF. DNA for the CDR3: TGTGCCAGTTGCGGCCGGGTACGGCATCAGCCCCAGCATTTT.

This clonotype was detected a few times. The chain has TRBV7-2 and TRBJ1-1, with D possibly matching TRBD1 (5 bases). The V end was cut by 5 bases, the J end by 3 bases, with 16 bases between. In germline, CDR1 is SGHTA, CDR2 FQGNSA. The CDR3 consists of 15 residues. The CDR3 DNA reads as TGTGCCAGCAGCCCCCGGGGGTCGGGGGACACTGAAGCTTTCTTT. Amino acids: CASSPRGSGDTEAFF.

Only a few counts were recorded for this clonotype. This chain links TRBV6-5 with TRBJ1-5; D is undetermined. The CDR3 loop spans 14 amino acids. CDR1 and CDR2 (germline): MNHEY, SVGAGI. Trimming removed 5 bases at V and 0 bases at J, with 8 bases between. Here the CDR3 DNA reads TGTGCCAGCAGTAGCGGTGATAGCAATCAGCCCCAGCATTTT. Translation: CASSSGDSNQPQHF.

The chain carries TRBV9 and TRBJ2-7; D ambiguous. The germline gives CDR1 SGDLS, CDR2 YYNGEE. CDR3 length equals 12 residues. Trimming took 3 bases from V and 5 from J, leaving 9 bases between them. The CDR3 nucleotides read TGTGCCAGCAGCGCGCGGTACCACGAGCAGTACTTC. It is translated as CASSARYHEQYF.

The CDR3 region is CASSLGIEAFF. The CDR3 DNA reads TGTGCCAGCAGTTTAGGGATTGAAGCTTTCTTT. The rearrangement links TRBV6-6 to TRBJ1-1; D unclear. Trimming took off 4 bases at V and 7 bases at J, with 7 bases between the two ends. CDR1 and CDR2 (germline): MNHNY, SVGAGI (reference sequence). The CDR3 runs 11 residues.

The genes are TRBV30 and TRBJ1-3; D call uncertain. The V end lost 4 bases, the J end lost 8 bases, and 9 bases lay between the germline ends. CDR1 is GTSNPN and CDR2 is SVGIG in the germline V gene (reference sequence). The CDR3 length is 11 residues. This CDR3 reads CAWTDVDTIYF. CDR3 nucleotide sequence: TGTGCCTGGACCGATGTCGACACCATATATTTT.

This clonotype was detected ten times or more. This chain links TRBV29-1 with TRBJ2-1; D ambiguous. Trimming cost V 1 base and J 1 base, with 14 bases left between them. Germline values: CDR1 SQVTM, CDR2 ANQGSEA. CDR3 length: 16 amino acids. The CDR3 DNA reads TGCAGCGTTGAAGGGGCAGGCGTCAGGTCCTACAATGAGCAGTTCTTC. Its protein product is CSVEGAGVRSYNEQFF.

This clonotype has a handful of counts. The chain links TRBV29-1 to TRBJ1-2; D may be TRBD1 (5 bases). The CDR3 is 14 amino acids. Germline CDR1 reads SQVTM; CDR2 reads ANQGSEA. With 0 bases removed from V and 8 bases from J, the gap between germline ends came to 16 bases. CDR3 loop: CSVEDGANRSGYTF. CDR3 nucleotide sequence: TGCAGCGTTGAAGATGGGGCAAATCGGTCAGGCTACACCTTC.

The J gene is TRBJ1-1, the V gene TRBV9; D ambiguous. V lost 6 bases and J lost 2, with 14 bases in between. Looked up from germline, CDR1 is SGDLS and CDR2 is YYNGEE. This CDR3 contains 14 residues. The CDR3 here is CASTSGPDNTEAFF. The CDR3 DNA reads as TGTGCCAGCACCTCAGGTCCAGATAACACTGAAGCTTTCTTT.

The chain is built from TRBV7-2 and TRBJ2-4; D gene ambiguous. This CDR3 is 13 amino acids long. Trimming removed 2 bases at V and 5 bases at J, with 7 bases between. CDR1 and CDR2 from the germline V gene are SGHTA and FQGNSA. Here the CDR3 DNA reads TGTGCCAGCAGCTTAAAACTGGAAAACATTCAGTACTTC. It encodes CASSLKLENIQYF. Full variable domain (outside the CDR3, taken from reference TRBV7-2 and TRBJ2-4): GAGVSQSPSNKVTEKGKDVELRCDPISGHTALYWYRQSLGQGLEFLIYFQGNSAPDKSGLPSDRFSAERTGGSVSTLTIQRTQQEDSAVYLCASSLKLENIQYFGAGTRLSVL.

The chain employs TRBV12-3 or TRBV12-4 and TRBJ2-4; weak D call: TRBD1 (6 bases). The CDR3 is 14 amino acids. Trimming shortened V by 5 bases and J by 1 base, and 9 bases separated the two germline ends. The CDR3 sequence: CASSVQGAKNIQYF. In DNA form, the CDR3 reads TGTGCCAGCAGTGTCCAGGGGGCCAAAAACATTCAGTACTTC.

The chain has TRBV7-8 and TRBJ1-1; 7 bases line up with TRBD1. V gave up 4 bases and J gave up 0 bases; unmatched junction bases: 8. Germline V gives CDR1 SGHVS, CDR2 FQNEAQ. The CDR3 length is 16 residues. The CDR3 region is CASSSPLGQMNTEAFF. The CDR3 nucleotides are TGTGCCAGCAGCTCACCCCTGGGACAGATGAACACTGAAGCTTTCTTT.

The V and J genes are TRBV7-6 and TRBJ1-1; possible D gene TRBD1, 5 bases. The V end was cut by 5 bases, the J end by 1 base, with 17 bases between. The V gene's germline CDR1 is SGHVS and CDR2 FNYEAQ. The CDR3 length is 16 residues. DNA of the CDR3: TGTGCCAGCAGCCGTCCAATGGGGCAGGAGAACACTGAAGCTTTCTTT. This gives the protein CASSRPMGQENTEAFF. Full variable domain (rest looked up from reference TRBV7-6 and TRBJ1-1): GAGVSQSPRYKVTKRGQDVALRCDPISGHVSLYWYRQALGQGPEFLTYFNYEAQQDKSGLPNDRFSAERPEGSISTLTIQRTEQRDSAMYRCASSRPMGQENTEAFFGQGTRLTVV.

The chain carries TRBV7-1 and TRBJ1-2, with 10 nucleotides matching TRBD1. TRBV7-1 is known as an ORF, though its function is uncertain. This CDR3 spans 20 amino acids. V dropped 5 bases and J dropped 2; count of bases not matched to a gene: 20. The CDR3 DNA sequence: TGTGCCAGCAGCCGTTCGTGGGGGGACAGGGGCACTAAAGAGAACTATGGCTACACCTTC. Translating it yields CASSRSWGDRGTKENYGYTF.

The CDR3 DNA reads TGTGCCAGCAGTCCCGGGGACAGCTCCTACGAGCAGTACTTC. Protein: CASSPGDSSYEQYF. The genes are TRBV12-3 or TRBV12-4 and TRBJ2-7; 7 bases are shared with TRBD1. V shed 5 bases and J 0 bases; nucleotides not matched to a gene: 4. CDR3 length: 14 amino acids.

The V and J genes are TRBV7-6 and TRBJ1-1, with D hard to call. Germline V gene lookup returns CDR1 SGHVS and CDR2 FNYEAQ. Deletions cut 10 bases from V and 5 bases from J, with 11 bases between. This CDR3 has 11 residues. CDR3 residues: CAIGVGTEAFF. The CDR3 DNA reads as TGTGCCATCGGGGTAGGGACTGAAGCTTTCTTT.

The V call is TRBV12-3 or TRBV12-4, the J call TRBJ2-7; D may be TRBD2 (6 bases). The CDR3 covers 14 residues. Trimming took off 5 bases at V and 4 bases at J, with 15 bases between the two ends. The CDR3, as DNA: TGTGCCAGCAGTCCATATATGGAGGGTTACGAGCAGTACTTC. It codes for CASSPYMEGYEQYF.

This chain connects TRBV28 to TRBJ1-5; TRBD1 might be the D (5 bases). Trimming removed 6 bases from V and 1 base from J, with 10 bases in between. The CDR3 is 14 residues long. The germline V gene has CDR1 MDHEN and CDR2 SYDVKM. The CDR3 loop reads CASSPPGSNQPQHF. The CDR3 DNA follows: TGTGCCAGCAGCCCCCCAGGGAGCAATCAGCCCCAGCATTTT.

There are a few counts of this clonotype. J is TRBJ2-7 and V is TRBV7-8, with TRBD1 as a possible D gene (6 bases). Between the trimmed V and J ends, which lost 0 bases and 5 bases, there was a span of 17 bases. The germline gives CDR1 SGHVS, CDR2 FQNEAQ. CDR3 length: 16 amino acids. The CDR3 region has the DNA TGTGCCAGCAGCTTAGCGGCGATGGGGGCAGGTAACGAGCAGTACTTC. Its translation is CASSLAAMGAGNEQYF.

This clonotype has a handful of counts. The chain combines TRBV7-9 with TRBJ1-1; the D is unclear. Deletions cut 5 bases from V and 3 bases from J, with 13 bases between. Germline-derived CDR1 and CDR2 are SEHNR and FQNEAQ (reference sequence). The CDR3 runs 14 residues. Here the CDR3 reads CASSPSLKDTEAFF. The CDR3 nucleotides are TGTGCCAGCAGCCCCAGTCTGAAGGACACTGAAGCTTTCTTT.

This chain links TRBV7-3 with TRBJ2-5; 10 nucleotides align to TRBD2. The CDR3 is 16 residues long. Germline loops: CDR1 SGHTA, CDR2 FQGTGA. The V segment lost 5 bases and the J segment 5 bases; nucleotides outside the gene matches: 11. This CDR3 is CASSQTAGGPRETQYF. The CDR3 DNA follows: TGTGCCAGCAGCCAAACAGCGGGGGGGCCGCGTGAGACCCAGTACTTC.

This clonotype was picked up a small number of times. This chain joins TRBV7-9 and TRBJ2-4, with D maybe TRBD1 (6 bases). The CDR3 covers 15 residues. Per germline, CDR1 SEHNR and CDR2 FQNEAQ (reference sequence). Trimming shortened V by 3 bases and J by 7 bases, and 16 bases separated the two germline ends. In nucleotides, the CDR3 is TGTGCCAGCAGCTTGGGTGGGGGCGCGATGAACATTCAGTACTTC. Protein: CASSLGGGAMNIQYF.

The chain has TRBV4-3 and TRBJ2-1, with D possibly TRBD1 on 5 matching bases. Trimming cost V 1 base and J 2 bases, with 9 bases left between them. Germline-derived CDR1 and CDR2 are LGHNA and YSLEER. CDR3 length: 15 amino acids. This CDR3 reads CASSQVAGPYNEQFF. In DNA form, the CDR3 reads TGCGCCAGCAGCCAAGTCGCAGGGCCCTACAATGAGCAGTTCTTC.

This clonotype was seen a few times. The chain recombines TRBV19 with TRBJ2-7; D might be TRBD1 (6 bases). This CDR3 contains 14 residues. CDR1 is LNHDA and CDR2 is SQIVND in the germline V gene (reference sequence). V dropped 4 bases and J dropped 4 bases, with 14 bases sitting between them. The CDR3 DNA sequence: TGTGCCAGTAGTAAGAACAGGGTTCCATACGAGCAGTACTTC. This codes for CASSKNRVPYEQYF.

J is TRBJ2-5 and V is TRBV7-2; TRBD2 is a possible D gene (5 bases). V was cut by 5 bases and J by 7 bases, with 20 bases left in between. Germline assignment: CDR1 SGHTA and CDR2 FQGNSA. The CDR3 runs to 15 residues. CDR3 coding DNA: TGTGCCAGCAGCGCAAACGAACTAGTTACGGTGACCCAGTACTTC. Amino acids: CASSANELVTVTQYF. Supplemented by reference TRBV7-2 and TRBJ2-5, the full variable domain reads GAGVSQSPSNKVTEKGKDVELRCDPISGHTALYWYRQSLGQGLEFLIYFQGNSAPDKSGLPSDRFSAERTGGSVSTLTIQRTQQEDSAVYLCASSANELVTVTQYFGPGTRLLVL.